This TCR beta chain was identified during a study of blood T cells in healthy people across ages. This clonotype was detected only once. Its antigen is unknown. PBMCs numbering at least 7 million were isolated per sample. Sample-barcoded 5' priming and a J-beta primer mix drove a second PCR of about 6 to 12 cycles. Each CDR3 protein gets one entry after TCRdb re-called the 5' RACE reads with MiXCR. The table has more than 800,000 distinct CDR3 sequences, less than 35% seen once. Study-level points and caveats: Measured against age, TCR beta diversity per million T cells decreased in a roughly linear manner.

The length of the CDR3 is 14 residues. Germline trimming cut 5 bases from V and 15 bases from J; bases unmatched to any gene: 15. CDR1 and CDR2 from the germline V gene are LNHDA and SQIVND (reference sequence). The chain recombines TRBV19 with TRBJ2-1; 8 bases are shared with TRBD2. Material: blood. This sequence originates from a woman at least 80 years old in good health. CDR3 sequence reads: CASSSTGTRVSLFF. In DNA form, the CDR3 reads TGTGCCAGTAGTTCCACCGGGACTAGAGTCTCGCTGTTCTTC.